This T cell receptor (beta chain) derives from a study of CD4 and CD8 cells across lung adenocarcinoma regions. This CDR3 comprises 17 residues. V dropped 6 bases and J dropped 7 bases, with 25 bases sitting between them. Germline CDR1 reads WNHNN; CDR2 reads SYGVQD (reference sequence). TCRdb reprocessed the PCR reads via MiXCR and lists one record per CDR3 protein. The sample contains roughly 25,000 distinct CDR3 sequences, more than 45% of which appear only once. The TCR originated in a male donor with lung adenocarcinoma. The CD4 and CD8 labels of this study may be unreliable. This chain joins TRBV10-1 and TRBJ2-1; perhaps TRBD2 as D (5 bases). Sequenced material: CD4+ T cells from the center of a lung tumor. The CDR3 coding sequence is TGCGCCAGCAGCGATCCCCACGGCACGGAGGCCCTGAATGAGCAGTTCTTC. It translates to CASSDPHGTEALNEQFF.